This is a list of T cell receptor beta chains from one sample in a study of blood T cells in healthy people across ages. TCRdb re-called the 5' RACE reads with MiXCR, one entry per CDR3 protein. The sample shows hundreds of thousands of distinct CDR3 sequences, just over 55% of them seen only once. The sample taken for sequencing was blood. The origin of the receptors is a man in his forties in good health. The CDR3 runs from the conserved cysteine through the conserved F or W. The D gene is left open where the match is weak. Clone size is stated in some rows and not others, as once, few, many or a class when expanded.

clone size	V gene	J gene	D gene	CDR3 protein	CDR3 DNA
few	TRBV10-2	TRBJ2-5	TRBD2	CASSEYKTSGRETQYF	TGCGCCAGCAGTGAGTATAAGACTAGCGGAAGAGAGACCCAGTACTTC
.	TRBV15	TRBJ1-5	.	CATSSDSNQPQHF	TGTGCCACCAGCAGTGATAGCAATCAGCCCCAGCATTTT
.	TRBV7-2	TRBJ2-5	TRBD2	CASSSTLAGGPKTQYF	TGTGCCAGCAGCTCGACGCTAGCGGGAGGGCCAAAGACCCAGTACTTC
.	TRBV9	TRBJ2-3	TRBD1	CASSVTGGSSDTQYF	TGTGCCAGCAGCGTGACAGGGGGCAGTTCAGATACGCAGTATTTT
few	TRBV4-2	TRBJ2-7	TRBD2	CASSAGGAYEQYF	TGTGCCAGCAGCGCGGGGGGGGCCTACGAGCAGTACTTC
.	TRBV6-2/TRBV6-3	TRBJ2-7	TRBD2	CASSSPGLALYYEQYF	TGTGCCAGCAGTTCCCCGGGACTAGCCCTCTACTACGAGCAGTACTTC
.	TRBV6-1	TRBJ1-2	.	CASSGGPEVYGYTF	TGTGCCAGCAGTGGGGGACCGGAGGTCTATGGCTACACCTTC
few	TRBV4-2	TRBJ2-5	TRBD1	CASSQAGTGEETQYF	TGTGCCAGCAGCCAAGCGGGGACAGGGGAAGAGACCCAGTACTTC
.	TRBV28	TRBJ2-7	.	CASSLSVKGSYEQYF	TGTGCCAGCAGTTTATCAGTTAAAGGCTCCTACGAGCAGTACTTC
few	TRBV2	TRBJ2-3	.	CASRALGQGLVVRDTQYF	TGTGCCAGCAGGGCCCTAGGACAGGGACTAGTGGTTAGAGATACGCAGTATTTT
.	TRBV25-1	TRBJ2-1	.	CASSDRYNEQFF	TGTGCCAGCAGCGACAGGTACAATGAGCAGTTCTTC
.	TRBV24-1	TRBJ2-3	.	CATSDSRTSSYTQYF	TGTGCCACCAGTGATTCAAGGACCAGCTCGTATACGCAGTATTTT
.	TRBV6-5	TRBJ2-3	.	CASSYSREYAQYF	TGTGCCAGCAGTTACTCGAGGGAGTATGCGCAGTATTTT
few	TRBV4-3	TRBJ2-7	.	CASSQDLRNPFYEQYF	TGCGCCAGCAGCCAAGATTTGCGGAATCCCTTCTACGAGCAGTACTTC
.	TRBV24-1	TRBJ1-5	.	CATSETDTTLQPQHF	TGTGCCACCAGTGAAACGGACACGACACTTCAGCCCCAGCATTTT
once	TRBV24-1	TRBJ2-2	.	CATQYAGRTGELFF	TGTGCCACCCAATATGCAGGGAGAACCGGGGAGCTGTTTTTT
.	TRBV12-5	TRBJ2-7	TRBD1	CARTPGQGNYEQYF	TGTGCTAGAACACCGGGACAGGGGAACTACGAGCAGTACTTC
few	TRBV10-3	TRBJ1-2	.	CAISAGDYGYTF	TGTGCCATCAGTGCAGGGGACTATGGCTACACCTTC
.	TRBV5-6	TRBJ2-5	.	CASSLTSGREIGETQYF	TGTGCCAGCAGCTTAACGAGTGGCAGGGAGATTGGAGAGACCCAGTACTTC
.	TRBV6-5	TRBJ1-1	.	CASSYSKGPGSTEAFF	TGTGCCAGCAGTTACTCGAAGGGTCCAGGGTCGACTGAAGCTTTCTTT
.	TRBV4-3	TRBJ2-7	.	CASSLQGGVEQYF	TGCGCCAGCAGCCTACAAGGGGGGGTCGAGCAGTACTTC
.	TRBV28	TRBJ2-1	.	CASSRGGENNEQFF	TGTGCCAGCAGCAGGGGGGGAGAGAACAATGAGCAGTTCTTC
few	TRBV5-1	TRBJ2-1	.	CASSLSGGQNNEQFF	TGCGCCAGCAGCTTGTCGGGGGGCCAAAACAATGAGCAGTTCTTC
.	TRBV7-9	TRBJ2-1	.	CASSGLRGSSYNEQFF	TGTGCCAGCAGCGGACTTCGAGGGAGCTCCTACAATGAGCAGTTCTTC
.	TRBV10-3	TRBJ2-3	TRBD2	CAIRAAGVDGTDTQYF	TGTGCCATCAGGGCAGCGGGGGTAGATGGCACAGATACGCAGTATTTT
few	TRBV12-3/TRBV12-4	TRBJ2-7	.	CASSFQRAYEQYF	TGTGCCAGCAGTTTTCAGCGGGCCTACGAGCAGTACTTC
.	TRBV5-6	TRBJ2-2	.	CASSASTGELFF	TGTGCCAGCAGCGCTAGCACCGGGGAGCTGTTTTTT
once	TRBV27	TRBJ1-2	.	CDSSFILGNGYTF	TGTGACAGCAGTTTTATCCTGGGCAATGGCTACACCTTC
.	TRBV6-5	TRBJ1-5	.	CASSLSTGSQPQHF	TGTGCCAGCAGTCTATCGACAGGATCTCAGCCCCAGCATTTT
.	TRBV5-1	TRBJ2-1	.	CASSLGPRGNNEQFF	TGCGCCAGCAGCTTGGGCCCCCGAGGTAACAATGAGCAGTTCTTC
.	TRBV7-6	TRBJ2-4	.	CASSPPQEVIQYF	TGTGCCAGCAGCCCCCCGCAGGAGGTCATTCAGTACTTC
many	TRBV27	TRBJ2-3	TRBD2	CASRRLAYDTDTQYF	TGTGCCAGCAGACGACTAGCGTATGACACAGATACGCAGTATTTT
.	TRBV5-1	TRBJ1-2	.	CASSLGDVGPYGYTF	TGCGCCAGCAGCTTGGGGGATGTAGGGCCCTATGGCTACACCTTC
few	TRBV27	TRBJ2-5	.	CASRSGVKKPQETQYF	TGTGCCAGCCGCTCGGGAGTCAAAAAGCCCCAAGAGACCCAGTACTTC
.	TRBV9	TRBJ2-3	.	CASGDKRGHGPQSTDTQYF	TGTGCCAGCGGCGACAAAAGGGGTCACGGGCCCCAGAGCACAGATACGCAGTATTTT
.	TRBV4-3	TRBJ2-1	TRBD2	CASSQAWSSGNNNEQFF	TGCGCCAGCAGCCAAGCTTGGAGTAGCGGGAATAACAATGAGCAGTTCTTC
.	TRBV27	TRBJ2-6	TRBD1	CASSSQGFTAGANVLTF	TGTGCCAGCAGTTCACAGGGGTTTACTGCTGGGGCCAACGTCCTGACTTTC
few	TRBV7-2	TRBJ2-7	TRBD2	CASSFTSGNYEQYF	TGTGCCAGCAGCTTTACTAGCGGGAACTACGAGCAGTACTTC
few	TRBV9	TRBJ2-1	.	CASSVGNSEQFF	TGTGCCAGCAGCGTAGGGAATAGTGAGCAGTTCTTC
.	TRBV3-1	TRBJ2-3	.	CASSYGMASGTDTQYF	TGTGCCAGCAGCTACGGGATGGCTAGCGGCACAGATACGCAGTATTTT
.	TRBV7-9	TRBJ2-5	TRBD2	CAAQTSGSSEYF	TGTGCCGCCCAGACTAGCGGGAGCAGCGAGTACTTC
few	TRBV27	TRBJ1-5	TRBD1	CASSGTATQPQHF	TGTGCCAGCAGTGGGACAGCGACTCAGCCCCAGCATTTT
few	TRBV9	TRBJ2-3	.	CASSVGHGTSTDTQYF	TGTGCCAGCAGCGTAGGTCATGGGACTAGCACAGATACGCAGTATTTT
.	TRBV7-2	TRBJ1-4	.	CASSLESNEKLFF	TGTGCCAGCAGCTTAGAATCTAATGAAAAACTGTTTTTT
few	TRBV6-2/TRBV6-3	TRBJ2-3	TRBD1	CASSSWTGSTDTQYF	TGTGCCAGCAGTTCCTGGACAGGGAGCACAGATACGCAGTATTTT
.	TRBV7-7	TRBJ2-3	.	CASSRQETDTQYF	TGTGCTAGCAGTCGACAGGAAACAGATACGCAGTATTTT